This TCR beta chain was obtained from a study of blood T cell repertoires in COVID-19 (dated by TCRdb to the early 2020s). About the investigation overall: Collaborator samples came from the United States, Italy and Spain and covered acute and convalescent phases of COVID-19. Subjects who had been exposed to COVID-19, were actively infected with it, or had recovered from it provided the deeply sampled blood TCRbeta repertoires that made up the dataset. The repertoires were made available in a free public database intended to serve as a resource for research on the immune response to SARS-CoV-2. Sample metadata almost always included a de-identified subject ID, COVID-19 status, age in years and sex. The prospective study material was composed of cDNA or gDNA derived from T cells, B-cell-depleted T cells, or PBMCs. Samples came from the ongoing ImmuneRACE study (first 160 participants) plus 1,254 subjects from 6 global collaborators. Where available, HLA class I and class II types were taken from metadata supplied by the sample provider and were not determined by assay-based typing. Points the paper makes about the study in general: The quantity of clinical and demographic metadata differed by source and by participant and was supplied without curation.

Notes on this clone: Its antigen is still unknown. Within one base of it there is no much larger clone, and no base qualities were kept.

At one collaborating source in Seattle, patients were enrolled during active infection and were followed longitudinally through the course of disease. Each collaborating institution followed its own protocols to collect whole blood in K2EDTA tubes. For TCRbeta analysis, collaborator samples were shipped as frozen whole blood, as isolated PBMCs, or as DNA extracted from either sample type. Trimming takes 0 bases from V and 0 bases from J, and the germline ends sit 7 bases apart. The CDR3 has 14 amino acids, counting the end cysteine and phenylalanine. Only the CDR3 DNA stays, 42 bases, in frame from base 1. The germline V gene provides CDR1 SGHRS and CDR2 YFSETQ. TCRbeta CDR3 regions were amplified from genomic DNA by means of the immunoSEQ Assay, a bias-controlled multiplex PCR. The authors' analysis ran thus. Within the assay, amplification of reference gene primers was used to estimate how many nucleated cells each sample contained. Sequence reads were collapsed and filtered to measure the absolute abundance of every unique TCRbeta CDR3 rearrangement. For each sample, productive Simpson clonality was calculated by taking the square root of Simpson's diversity index across productive rearrangements. TCRdb carries this immuneACCESS record with in-frame sequences only. Its versions omit some clonotypes, under half of them owing to an unresolved V gene in the studies checked, with the rest unexplained. V and J calls and clone size follow that table, whereas D and trimming were derived from the DNA. For this sample there are 200,000 to 300,000 clones; about nine tenths appear just once. Roughly 0.79% of the sample is taken by the ten largest.

The TCR sequence derives from a man aged 25 to 40 with COVID-19, enrolled during active disease. The chain uses TRBV5-1 and TRBJ2-7, and the D gene may be TRBD2, 5 bases matching. Sequencing was performed on peripheral blood. The nucleotide sequence is TGCGCCAGCAGCTTGGTTGAGGGCTCCTACGAGCAGTACTTC. This sequence encodes CASSLVEGSYEQYF.